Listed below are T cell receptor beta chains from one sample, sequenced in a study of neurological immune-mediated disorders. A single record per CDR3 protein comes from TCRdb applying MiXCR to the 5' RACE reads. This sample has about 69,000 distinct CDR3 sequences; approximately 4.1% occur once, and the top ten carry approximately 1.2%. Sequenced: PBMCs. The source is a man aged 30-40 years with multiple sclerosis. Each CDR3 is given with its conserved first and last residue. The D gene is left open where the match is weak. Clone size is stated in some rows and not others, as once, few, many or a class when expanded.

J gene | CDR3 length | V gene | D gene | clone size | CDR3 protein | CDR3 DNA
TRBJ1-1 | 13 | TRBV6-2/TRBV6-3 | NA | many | CASSKSGGTEAFF | TGTGCCAGCAGTAAGTCGGGGGGCACTGAAGCTTTCTTT
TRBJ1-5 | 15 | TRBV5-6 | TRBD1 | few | CASSVDRGKNQPQHF | TGTGCCAGCAGCGTGGACAGGGGAAAAAATCAGCCCCAGCATTTT
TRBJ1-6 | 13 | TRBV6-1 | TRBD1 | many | CASSRQGGSPLHF | TGTGCCAGCAGTCGACAGGGGGGTTCACCCCTCCACTTT
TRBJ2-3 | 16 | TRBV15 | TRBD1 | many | CATSSRTGHRTDTQYF | TGTGCCACCAGCAGCCGGACAGGGCACCGCACAGATACGCAGTATTTT
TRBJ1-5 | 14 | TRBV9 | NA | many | CASNKRGTEEPQHF | TGTGCCAGCAATAAAAGGGGGACGGAGGAGCCCCAGCATTTT
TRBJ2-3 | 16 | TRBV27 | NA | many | CASRPAGGRGTDTQYF | TGTGCCAGCAGACCGGCTGGTGGACGAGGCACAGATACGCAGTATTTT
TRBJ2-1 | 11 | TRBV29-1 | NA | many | CSVERVIEQFF | TGCAGCGTTGAAAGGGTCATTGAGCAGTTCTTC
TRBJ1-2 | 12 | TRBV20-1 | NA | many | CSASEGTYGYTF | TGCAGTGCTAGTGAAGGGACCTATGGCTACACCTTC
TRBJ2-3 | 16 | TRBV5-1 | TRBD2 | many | CASSAGLAASTDTQYF | TGCGCCAGCAGCGCGGGACTAGCGGCTAGCACAGATACGCAGTATTTT
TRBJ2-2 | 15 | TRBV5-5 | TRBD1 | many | CASIPGTGIAGELFF | TGTGCCAGCATCCCGGGGACAGGGATCGCCGGGGAGCTGTTTTTT
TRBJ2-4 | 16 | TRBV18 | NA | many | CASSSQGGRTGNIQYF | TGTGCCAGCTCGTCCCAAGGAGGTCGCACGGGAAACATTCAGTACTTC
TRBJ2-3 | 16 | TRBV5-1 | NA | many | CASSLGPAEYTDTQYF | TGCGCCAGCAGCTTGGGGCCAGCGGAATACACAGATACGCAGTATTTT
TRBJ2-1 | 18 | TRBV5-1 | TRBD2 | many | CASSLNPRASGGANEQFF | TGCGCCAGCAGCTTAAACCCTCGTGCTAGCGGGGGGGCAAATGAGCAGTTCTTC
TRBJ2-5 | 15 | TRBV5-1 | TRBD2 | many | CASSVGASGEETQYF | TGCGCCAGCAGCGTGGGGGCTAGCGGGGAAGAGACCCAGTACTTC
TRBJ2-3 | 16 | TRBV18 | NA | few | CASSPVSATGTDTQYF | TGTGCCAGCTCACCAGTTTCGGCCACAGGTACAGATACGCAGTATTTT
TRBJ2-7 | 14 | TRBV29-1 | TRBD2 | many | CSVVTSGGNYEQYF | TGCAGCGTTGTCACGAGCGGGGGAAACTACGAGCAGTACTTC
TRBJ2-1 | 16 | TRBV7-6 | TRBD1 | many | CASSSSGTGTYNEQFF | TGTGCCAGCAGTTCCTCCGGGACAGGGACCTACAATGAGCAGTTCTTC
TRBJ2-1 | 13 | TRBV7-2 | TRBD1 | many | CASSYRGQAGGFF | TGTGCCAGCAGCTACCGGGGACAGGCTGGTGGGTTCTTC
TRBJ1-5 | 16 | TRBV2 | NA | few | CASIQDRGQGMQPQNF | TGTGCCAGCATCCAAGATCGTGGCCAGGGCATGCAGCCCCAGAATTTT
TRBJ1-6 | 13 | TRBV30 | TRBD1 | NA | CAWNDRGYSPLNF | TGTGCCTGGAACGACAGGGGTTATTCACCCCTCAACTTT
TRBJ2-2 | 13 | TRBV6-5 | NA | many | CASSYWGAGELFF | TGTGCCAGCAGTTATTGGGGTGCCGGGGAGCTGTTTTTT
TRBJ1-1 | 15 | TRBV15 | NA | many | CATSRGSPQLSGAFF | TGTGCCACCAGCAGGGGATCACCTCAACTATCTGGGGCTTTCTTT
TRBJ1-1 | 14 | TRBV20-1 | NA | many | CSARVQYKGTEAFF | TGCAGTGCGAGGGTTCAATATAAAGGCACTGAAGCTTTCTTT
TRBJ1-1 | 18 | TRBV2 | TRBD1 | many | CASSEARDSGRLNTEAFF | TGTGCCAGCAGTGAAGCTAGGGACAGCGGGCGACTGAACACTGAAGCTTTCTTT
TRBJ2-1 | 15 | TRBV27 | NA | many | CASSFGSVGFNEQFF | TGTGCCAGCAGTTTTGGCTCGGTTGGGTTCAATGAGCAGTTCTTC
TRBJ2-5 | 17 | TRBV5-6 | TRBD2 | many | CASSLGASGGPEETQYF | TGTGCCAGCAGCTTGGGGGCTAGCGGTGGACCGGAGGAGACCCAGTACTTC
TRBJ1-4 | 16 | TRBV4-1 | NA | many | CASSQDQDATNEKLFF | TGCGCCAGCAGCCAAGACCAGGACGCAACTAATGAAAAACTGTTTTTT
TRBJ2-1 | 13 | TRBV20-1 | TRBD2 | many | CSARGLAYNEQFF | TGCAGTGCTAGGGGACTAGCCTACAATGAGCAGTTCTTC
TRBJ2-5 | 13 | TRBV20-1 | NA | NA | CSAVSREQETQYF | TGCAGTGCTGTTAGCAGAGAACAAGAGACCCAGTACTTC
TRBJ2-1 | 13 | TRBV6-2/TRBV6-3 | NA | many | CASSYGTYNEQFF | TGTGCCAGCAGTTACGGGACCTACAATGAGCAGTTCTTC
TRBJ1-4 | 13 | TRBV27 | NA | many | CASSLAGNEKLFF | TGTGCCAGCAGTTTAGCCGGAAATGAAAAACTGTTTTTT
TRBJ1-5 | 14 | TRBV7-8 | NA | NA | CASSSGQNNQPQNF | TGTGCCAGCAGCTCAGGACAAAACAATCAGCCCCAGAATTTT
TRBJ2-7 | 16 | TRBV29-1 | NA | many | CSVWKGVEETSYEQYF | TGCAGCGTTTGGAAGGGGGTTGAGGAGACCTCCTACGAGCAGTACTTC
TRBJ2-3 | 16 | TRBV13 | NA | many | CASSHRTRRSTDTQYF | TGTGCCAGCAGTCACAGGACGAGACGGAGCACAGATACGCAGTATTTT
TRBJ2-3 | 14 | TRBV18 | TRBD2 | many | CASSSTSVGDTQYF | TGTGCCAGCTCATCGACTAGCGTCGGCGATACGCAGTATTTT
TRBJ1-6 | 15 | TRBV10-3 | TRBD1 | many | CAISDTGTGNSPLHF | TGTGCCATCAGTGACACCGGGACAGGGAATTCACCCCTCCACTTT